This TCR beta chain was identified in a study of cytomegalovirus exposure and HLA in healthy donors. Broader study findings: Fewer N-insertions (relative to the approximately 700-donor mean) were reportedly seen in an Asian-associated ancestry cluster in a later analysis.

60 Vbeta and 13 Jbeta primers were used in PCR. How the authors handled the data: Around 80 million unique TCR beta chains, about 11 million of them shared, were counted by a later analysis. Clones were read by immunoSEQ multiplex PCR, and TCRdb kept only the in-frame ones, dropping some. V and J calls and clone size are copied from that table; D and trimming were computed from the DNA. The sample lists some 120,000 clones; over 75% were seen once. The CDR3 runs 18 residues. The V segment lost 3 bases and the J segment 6 bases; nucleotides outside the gene matches: 17. Per germline, CDR1 GTSNPN and CDR2 SVGIG (reference sequence). As for this clone: Antigen unknown.

The chain is built from TRBV30 and TRBJ2-2, with 9 bases identical to TRBD1. The sequence derives from a woman aged 18-35 years in good health and CMV-seronegative. Sequencing was done on a sample of PBMCs. The DNA for the CDR3 is TGTGCCTGGAGAAGGCGGGACAGGGCCCCCCTGGGGGCCGGGGAGCTGTTTTTT. This sequence encodes CAWRRRDRAPLGAGELFF.